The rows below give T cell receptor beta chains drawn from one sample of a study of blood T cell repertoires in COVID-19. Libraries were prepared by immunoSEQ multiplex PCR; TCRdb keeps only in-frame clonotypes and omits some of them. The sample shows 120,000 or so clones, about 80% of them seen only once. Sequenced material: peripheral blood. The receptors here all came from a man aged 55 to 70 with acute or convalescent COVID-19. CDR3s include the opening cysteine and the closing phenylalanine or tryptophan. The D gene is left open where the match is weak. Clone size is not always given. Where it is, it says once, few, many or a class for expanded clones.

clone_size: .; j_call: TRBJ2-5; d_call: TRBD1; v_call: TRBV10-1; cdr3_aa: CASSGDRDDQETQYF; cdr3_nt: TGCGCCAGCAGTGGGGACAGGGATGATCAAGAGACCCAGTACTTC
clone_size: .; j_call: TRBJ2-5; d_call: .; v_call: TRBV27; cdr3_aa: CASSPAGSIEGQETQYF; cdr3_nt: TGTGCCAGCAGCCCGGCCGGGAGCATCGAAGGCCAAGAGACCCAGTACTTC
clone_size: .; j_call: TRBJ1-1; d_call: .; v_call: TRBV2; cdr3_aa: CASTPSPNTEAFF; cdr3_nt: TGTGCCAGCACCCCCAGTCCGAACACTGAAGCTTTCTTT
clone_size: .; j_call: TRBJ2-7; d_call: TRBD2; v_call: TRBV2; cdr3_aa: CASSYPGTSGSKSSYEQYF; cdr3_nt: TGTGCCAGCAGTTATCCCGGGACTAGCGGATCGAAGAGCTCCTACGAGCAGTACTTC
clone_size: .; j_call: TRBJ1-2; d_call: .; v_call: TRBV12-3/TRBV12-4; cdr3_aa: CASSRAGDYGYTF; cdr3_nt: TGTGCCAGCAGCCGGGCAGGGGACTATGGCTACACCTTC
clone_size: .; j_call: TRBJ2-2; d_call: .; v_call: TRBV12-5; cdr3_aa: CASYRDTGELFF; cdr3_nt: TGTGCTAGTTACAGAGACACCGGGGAGCTGTTTTTT
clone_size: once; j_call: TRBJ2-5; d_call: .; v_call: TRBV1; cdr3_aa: CTSSQQVRGWETQYF; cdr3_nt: TGCACCAGCAGCCAACAGGTCAGGGGCTGGGAGACCCAGTACTTC
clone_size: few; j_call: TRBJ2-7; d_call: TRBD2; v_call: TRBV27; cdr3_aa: CASRPLAGGSYEQYF; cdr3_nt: TGTGCCAGCAGGCCACTGGCGGGAGGATCCTACGAGCAGTACTTC
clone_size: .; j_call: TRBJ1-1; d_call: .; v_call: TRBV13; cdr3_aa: CASSLAKGVWTEAFF; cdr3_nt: TGTGCCAGCAGCTTAGCGAAGGGGGTATGGACTGAAGCTTTCTTT
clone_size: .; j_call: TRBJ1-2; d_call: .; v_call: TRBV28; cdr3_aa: CASSLRLGSGTNYGYTF; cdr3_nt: TGTGCCAGCAGTTTAAGATTGGGCTCAGGTACCAACTATGGCTACACCTTC
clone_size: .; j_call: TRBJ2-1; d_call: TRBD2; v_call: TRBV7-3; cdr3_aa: CASRYGLAGPNEQFF; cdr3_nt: TGTGCCAGCAGGTACGGTCTAGCGGGGCCCAATGAGCAGTTCTTC
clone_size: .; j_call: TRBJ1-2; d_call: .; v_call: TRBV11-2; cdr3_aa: CASSLSGTQGRHGYTF; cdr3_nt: TGTGCCAGCAGCTTATCGGGGACACAGGGACGACACGGCTACACCTTC
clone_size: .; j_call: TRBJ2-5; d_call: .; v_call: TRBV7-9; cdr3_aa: CASSLGTGWEETQYF; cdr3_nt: TGTGCCAGCAGCTTAGGAACAGGGTGGGAAGAGACCCAGTACTTC
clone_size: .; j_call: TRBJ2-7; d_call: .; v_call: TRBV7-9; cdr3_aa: CASSFPPGGLSYEQYF; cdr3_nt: TGTGCCAGCAGCTTCCCACCGGGTGGCTTGTCCTACGAGCAGTACTTC
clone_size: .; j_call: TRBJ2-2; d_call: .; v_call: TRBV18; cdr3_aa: CASSPPVGRASGELFF; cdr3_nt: TGTGCCAGCTCACCACCGGTGGGGCGCGCATCCGGGGAGCTGTTTTTT
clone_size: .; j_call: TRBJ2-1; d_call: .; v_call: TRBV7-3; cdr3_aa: CASSRGTVSSYNEQFF; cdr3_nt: TGTGCCAGCAGCCGGGGGACGGTTAGCTCCTACAATGAGCAGTTCTTC
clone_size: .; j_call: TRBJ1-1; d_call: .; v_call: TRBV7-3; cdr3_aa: CASSPRPGGNTEAFF; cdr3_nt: TGTGCCAGCAGCCCACGCCCCGGGGGGAACACTGAAGCTTTCTTT
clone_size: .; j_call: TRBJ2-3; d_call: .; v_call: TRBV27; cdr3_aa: CASSFRRTSTDTQYF; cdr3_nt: TGTGCCAGCAGTTTTCGGCGGACTAGCACAGATACGCAGTATTTT
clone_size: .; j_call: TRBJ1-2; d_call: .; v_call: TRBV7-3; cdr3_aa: CASSLDRIYGGYTF; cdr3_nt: TGTGCCAGCAGCTTAGACAGAATTTATGGCGGCTACACCTTC
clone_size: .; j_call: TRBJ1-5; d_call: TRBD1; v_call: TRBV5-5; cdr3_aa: CASSADRGNQPQHF; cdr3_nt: TGTGCCAGCAGCGCGGACAGGGGGAATCAGCCCCAGCATTTT